This entry lists 29 T cell receptor beta chains sequenced from one sample in a study of blood T cell repertoires in COVID-19. TCRdb's copy holds only in-frame clones and misses some; the assay was immunoSEQ multiplex PCR. Of 30,000 to 40,000 clones listed, around four fifths were seen once; the top ten hold over 1.5%. The sequencing sample was made of peripheral blood. The receptors originated from a man in his sixties with COVID-19, enrolled during active disease.

This chain connects TRBV19 to TRBJ1-2; D is possibly TRBD1 (6 bases). CDR3 length: 15 amino acids. The V gene's germline CDR1 is LNHDA and CDR2 SQIVND (reference sequence). Trimming removed 10 bases at V and 1 base at J, with 19 bases between. CDR3 DNA sequence: TGTGCCACCCGAAACTCGGGACATGGTAACTATGGCTACACCTTC. Protein product: CATRNSGHGNYGYTF.

The gene calls are TRBV3-1 (or the pseudogene TRBV3-2) and TRBJ1-1; a possible D gene is TRBD1 (5 bases). Trimming took off 4 bases at V and 10 bases at J, with 13 bases between the two ends. The CDR3 runs 12 residues. Germline values: CDR1 LGHDT, CDR2 YNNKEL (reference sequence). The CDR3 nucleotides read TGTGCCAGCAGCCCACTAACGGGGGGAGCTTTCTTT. Translation gives CASSPLTGGAFF.

This clone was counted a few times. The chain joins TRBV20-1 to TRBJ2-3; D is uncertain. Germline V gene sequence: CDR1 DFQATT, CDR2 SNEGSKA (reference sequence). The CDR3 is 14 residues long. The V and J ends lost 3 bases and 1 base respectively, with 11 bases between them. The CDR3 DNA sequence: TGCAGTGCTAGTGAGACTTGGGGCACAGATACGCAGTATTTT. Its protein product is CSASETWGTDTQYF.

The rearrangement uses TRBV18 and TRBJ2-3; possibly TRBD1 for D (6 bases). Trimming shortened V by 0 bases and J by 0 bases, and 28 bases separated the two germline ends. CDR3 length: 22 residues. Per the germline V gene, CDR1 is KGHSH and CDR2 is LQKENI. Written as DNA, the CDR3 is TGTGCCAGCTCACCACCGAGCGCCCCGAGAGAAGGTTTAGGGGGTAGCACAGATACGCAGTATTTT. Its protein product is CASSPPSAPREGLGGSTDTQYF. The full variable domain, its missing parts supplied by reference TRBV18 and TRBJ2-3, is NAGVMQNPRHLVRRRGQEARLRCSPMKGHSHVYWYRQLPEEGLKFMVYLQKENIIDESGMPKERFSAEFPKEGPSILRIQQVVRGDSAAYFCASSPPSAPREGLGGSTDTQYFGPGTRLTVL.

This chain uses TRBV7-8 with TRBJ2-1, with D unclear. The germline V and J ends were trimmed by 4 bases and 0 bases, with 16 bases remaining between them. CDR1 and CDR2 (germline): SGHVS, FQNEAQ. This CDR3 is 17 amino acids long. In DNA form, the CDR3 reads TGTGCCAGCAGCTCGACTTCTCCAAGAAGCTCCTACAATGAGCAGTTCTTC. This gives the protein CASSSTSPRSSYNEQFF.

J is TRBJ2-5 and V is TRBV5-1, with D perhaps matching TRBD2 (7 bases). With 1 base removed from V and 3 bases from J, the gap between germline ends came to 16 bases. CDR1 is SGHRS, CDR2 YFSETQ, per germline. The CDR3 spans 16 residues. The CDR3 coding sequence is TGCGCCAGCAGCTTGCAAGGGGGAACTAGCGAAGAGACCCAGTACTTC. It specifies CASSLQGGTSEETQYF. The full variable domain, completed using reference TRBV5-1 and TRBJ2-5, is KAGVTQTPRYLIKTRGQQVTLSCSPISGHRSVSWYQQTPGQGLQFLFEYFSETQRNKGNFPGRFSGRQFSNSRSEMNVSTLELGDSALYLCASSLQGGTSEETQYFGPGTRLLVL.

V is TRBV7-9 and J is TRBJ1-2; D is undetermined. The CDR3 is 14 amino acids. V lost 4 bases, J lost 4 bases, and 13 bases lay in between. The germline V gene has CDR1 SEHNR and CDR2 FQNEAQ (reference sequence). The CDR3 sequence: CASSSPRGFYGYTF. In DNA form, the CDR3 reads TGTGCCAGCAGCTCCCCAAGAGGTTTCTATGGCTACACCTTC.

The chain carries TRBV3-1 (or the pseudogene TRBV3-2) and TRBJ2-7; TRBD2 aligns across 14 bases. V gave up 3 bases and J gave up 4 bases; unmatched junction bases: 2. Germline loops: CDR1 LGHDT, CDR2 YNNKEL (reference sequence). This CDR3 contains 15 residues. CDR3 sequence reads: CASSQGTSGGYEQYF. CDR3 nucleotides: TGTGCCAGCAGCCAGGGGACTAGCGGGGGTTACGAGCAGTACTTC.

The rearrangement joins TRBV6-6 to TRBJ2-2; D not certain. Germline values: CDR1 MNHNY, CDR2 SVGAGI (reference sequence). The CDR3 has 13 amino acids. Trimming took 8 bases from V and 4 from J, leaving 11 bases between them. The CDR3: CASGEIPTGELFF. The CDR3, as DNA: TGTGCCAGCGGTGAGATTCCCACCGGGGAGCTGTTTTTT.

The chain recombines TRBV13 with TRBJ1-2; D might be TRBD1 (5 bases). Germline assignment: CDR1 PRHDT and CDR2 FYEKMQ (reference sequence). There are 13 residues in the CDR3. Trimming cost V 5 bases and J 3 bases, with 10 bases left between them. The CDR3 DNA sequence: TGTGCCAGCAGCCCAAGGGGTTACTATGGCTACACCTTC. This gives the protein CASSPRGYYGYTF.

The chain employs TRBV7-3 and TRBJ2-1, with 9 positions matching TRBD1. Per the germline V gene, CDR1 is SGHTA and CDR2 is FQGTGA. The junction had 10 bases not matched to a gene; V was cut back by 4 bases and J by 6 bases. The CDR3 is made up of 16 amino acids. CDR3 coding DNA: TGTGCCAGCAGCTCTCTCTCCGGGACAGGGTTCAATGAGCAGTTCTTC. It yields the protein CASSSLSGTGFNEQFF.

V is TRBV5-4 and J is TRBJ2-1; 10 nucleotides line up with TRBD1. The CDR3 is 15 residues long. J gave up 7 bases and V 2 bases, and 6 bases lay outside the gene matches. Germline V gives CDR1 SGHNT, CDR2 YYREEE (reference sequence). The CDR3 here is CASSFRQGAKNEQFF. DNA of the CDR3: TGTGCCAGCAGCTTCAGACAGGGGGCAAAGAATGAGCAGTTCTTC.

This chain links TRBV6-1 with TRBJ1-1; no reliable D call. With 3 bases removed from V and 6 bases from J, the gap between germline ends came to 11 bases. CDR1 and CDR2 from the germline V gene are MNHNS and SASEGT. This CDR3 has 13 residues. CDR3 sequence reads: CASSDSSVAEAFF. The CDR3 DNA is TGTGCCAGCAGTGATTCCTCGGTAGCTGAAGCTTTCTTT.

The chain links TRBV14 to TRBJ1-6, with D perhaps matching TRBD1 (5 bases). Germline loops: CDR1 SGHDN, CDR2 FVKESK. Trimming left V 1 base short and J 6 bases short, with 7 bases between. This CDR3 is built from 14 residues. The CDR3 spells CASSQGQLNSPLHF. As DNA, the CDR3 is TGTGCCAGCAGCCAAGGACAGCTTAATTCACCCCTCCACTTT.

This chain links TRBV28 with TRBJ2-7; D is unclear. Germline loops: CDR1 MDHEN, CDR2 SYDVKM. The ends were cut back, 3 bases at V and 10 bases at J, with 19 bases in the middle. This CDR3 spans 14 amino acids. CDR3 DNA sequence: TGTGCCAGCAGTTTCCAAGACGGGTCGCCCCTCCAGTACTTC. This encodes CASSFQDGSPLQYF.

This chain uses TRBV6-5 with TRBJ1-6; D is perhaps TRBD1 (6 bases). The CDR3 totals 13 residues. Trimming stripped 8 bases from V and 5 bases from J, with 10 bases between. Germline V gene sequence: CDR1 MNHEY, CDR2 SVGAGI. The CDR3 is CASGTRDNSPLHF. As DNA, the CDR3 is TGTGCCAGCGGGACACGAGATAATTCACCCCTCCACTTT.

The chain employs TRBV5-1 and TRBJ1-1; 9 bases match TRBD1. The germline gives CDR1 SGHRS, CDR2 YFSETQ. V trimming: 3 bases; J trimming: 6 bases; junction bases outside the gene matches: 6. This CDR3 has 14 amino acids. The CDR3: CASSSGQGIAEAFF. CDR3 nucleotides: TGCGCCAGCAGCTCAGGACAGGGGATCGCTGAAGCTTTCTTT. The full variable domain, in which reference TRBV5-1 and TRBJ1-1 provide the parts outside the CDR3, is KAGVTQTPRYLIKTRGQQVTLSCSPISGHRSVSWYQQTPGQGLQFLFEYFSETQRNKGNFPGRFSGRQFSNSRSEMNVSTLELGDSALYLCASSSGQGIAEAFFGQGTRLTVV.

This chain connects TRBV11-2 to TRBJ1-1; maybe TRBD1 (5 bases). CDR3 length equals 14 residues. Germline V lookup: CDR1 SGHAT, CDR2 FQNNGV. Trimming pared 1 base from V and 4 bases from J, leaving 10 bases between. This chain's CDR3 is CASSLVGAGTEAFF. CDR3 DNA sequence: TGTGCCAGCAGCTTAGTAGGGGCCGGCACTGAAGCTTTCTTT.

V gene TRBV7-8 combines with J gene TRBJ2-1; D may be TRBD2 (5 bases). Germline V gene lookup returns CDR1 SGHVS and CDR2 FQNEAQ. The CDR3 runs to 15 residues. V lost 1 base, J lost 8 bases, and 15 bases lay in between. CDR3 loop: CASSLVVLAQDEQFF. The CDR3 DNA follows: TGTGCCAGCAGCTTAGTAGTCCTAGCTCAAGATGAGCAGTTCTTC. Looking up the rest from reference TRBV7-8 and TRBJ2-1 gives the full variable domain: GAGVSQSPRYKVAKRGQDVALRCDPISGHVSLFWYQQALGQGPEFLTYFQNEAQLDKSGLPSDRFFAERPEGSVSTLKIQRTQQEDSAVYLCASSLVVLAQDEQFFGPGTRLTVL.

The gene calls are TRBV4-1 and TRBJ2-7, with no clear D. Germline assignment: CDR1 MGHRA and CDR2 YSYEKL. The CDR3 is 14 residues long. The germline V and J ends were trimmed by 0 bases and 6 bases, with 12 bases remaining between them. CDR3 sequence reads: CASSQDVAAFEQYF. In nucleotides, the CDR3 is TGCGCCAGCAGCCAAGATGTCGCGGCTTTCGAGCAGTACTTC.

This chain connects TRBV6-5 to TRBJ1-1; D unresolved. Trimming removed 6 bases at V and 4 bases at J, with 12 bases between. The germline gives CDR1 MNHEY, CDR2 SVGAGI. This CDR3 has 13 amino acids. CDR3 nucleotide sequence: TGTGCCAGCAGGATAGCTGGGTCCACTGAAGCTTTCTTT. It yields the protein CASRIAGSTEAFF.

The chain links TRBV7-9 to TRBJ1-2; a weak D match, TRBD1 (5 bases). From germline, CDR1 is SEHNR and CDR2 FQNEAQ (reference sequence). With 5 bases removed from V and 8 bases from J, the gap between germline ends came to 12 bases. CDR3 length: 12 amino acids. Written as DNA, the CDR3 is TGTGCCAGCAGCCCCGGGGCGGGAGGCTACACCTTC. Amino acid sequence: CASSPGAGGYTF.

This chain links TRBV5-4 with TRBJ2-7; 11 bases match TRBD1. This CDR3 has 14 residues. Germline CDR1 SGHNT, CDR2 YYREEE (reference sequence). V trimming: 5 bases; J trimming: 4 bases; junction bases outside the gene matches: 5. The CDR3 DNA is TGTGCCAGCAGGAAGGACAGGGGGCCTTACGAGCAGTACTTC. Translated, it gives CASRKDRGPYEQYF.

Here the CDR3 DNA reads TGTGCCAGCAGCGGCTCTGTGAACACTGAAGCTTTCTTT. Encoded protein: CASSGSVNTEAFF. V and J are TRBV11-2 and TRBJ1-1; D not resolved. Trimming left V 5 bases short and J 0 bases short, with 7 bases between. The CDR3 runs to 13 residues. Germline lookup yields CDR1 SGHAT and CDR2 FQNNGV. Filled out from reference TRBV11-2 and TRBJ1-1, the complete variable domain reads EAGVAQSPRYKIIEKRQSVAFWCNPISGHATLYWYQQILGQGPKLLIQFQNNGVVDDSQLPKDRFSAERLKGVDSTLKIQPAKLEDSAVYLCASSGSVNTEAFFGQGTRLTVV.

The rearrangement joins TRBV2 to TRBJ1-2; D gene uncertain. Germline V gene data show CDR1 as SNHLY and CDR2 as FYNNEI. Trimming removed 1 base at V and 7 bases at J, with 10 bases between. The CDR3 is made up of 13 amino acids. The CDR3 spells CASSEGHGFGYTF. The CDR3 nucleotides are TGTGCCAGCAGTGAAGGACACGGATTTGGCTACACCTTC. Full variable domain (rest looked up from reference TRBV2 and TRBJ1-2): EPEVTQTPSHQVTQMGQEVILRCVPISNHLYFYWYRQILGQKVEFLVSFYNNEISEKSEIFDDQFSVERPDGSNFTLKIRSTKLEDSAMYFCASSEGHGFGYTFGSGTRLTVV.

This chain links TRBV6-5 with TRBJ1-2; possibly TRBD1 for D (5 bases). The CDR3 loop spans 13 amino acids. Germline CDR1 and CDR2: MNHEY and SVGAGI. The V end lost 0 bases, the J end lost 8 bases, and 10 bases lay between the germline ends. The CDR3 region has the DNA TGTGCCAGCAGTTACTCGGCGGGGCGAGGCTACACCTTC. It specifies CASSYSAGRGYTF.

The rearrangement links TRBV24-1 to TRBJ2-1; D is possibly TRBD2 (6 bases). V was trimmed by 1 base and J by 6 bases, leaving 15 bases between them. CDR1 is KGHDR, CDR2 SFDVKD, per germline. The CDR3 contains 16 residues. CDR3 sequence reads: CATSDLQFGGSNEQFF. The CDR3, as DNA: TGTGCCACCAGTGATTTACAGTTCGGAGGGAGCAATGAGCAGTTCTTC.

This chain joins TRBV5-1 and TRBJ1-5, with a possible D match to TRBD1 (6 bases). Germline V gene data show CDR1 as SGHRS and CDR2 as YFSETQ. Between the trimmed V and J ends, which lost 4 bases and 11 bases, there was a span of 19 bases. This CDR3 spans 14 amino acids. CDR3 nucleotide sequence: TGCGCCAGCAGCCTGGGGGGGCAGGGATCAGCCCAGCATTTT. Translation: CASSLGGQGSAQHF.

The J gene is TRBJ2-7, the V gene TRBV28, with D perhaps matching TRBD2 (6 bases). Germline CDR1 MDHEN, CDR2 SYDVKM. The V and J ends lost 6 bases and 3 bases respectively, with 9 bases between them. The CDR3 contains 12 residues. Here the CDR3 reads CASSRGIYEQYF. The CDR3 DNA reads TGTGCCAGCAGCCGCGGGATCTACGAGCAGTACTTC.